This T cell receptor beta chain was identified during a study of response to subunit inactivated influenza vaccine. This clonotype showed up just a few times. Its antigen is undetermined. TCRdb reanalysed the RT-PCR reads using MiXCR and keeps one entry per CDR3 protein. The data contain fewer than 650,000 distinct CDR3 sequences, around 13% of them singletons. Whole-study findings and limits: Each seasonal influenza vaccination, the authors suggested, recruits few new T cells.

V was trimmed by 3 bases and J by 7 bases, leaving 22 bases between them. Germline values: CDR1 SGDLS, CDR2 YYNGEE. The CDR3 runs to 16 residues. The chain has TRBV9 and TRBJ2-5; a possible D gene is TRBD2 (6 bases). Sample: PBMCs from blood, taken 40 to 50 days after vaccination. The clonotype originates from a man aged 45-60 years who received an inactivated influenza vaccine. CDR3 sequence: CASSAPGGTSKGTQYF. The CDR3 DNA reads TGTGCCAGCAGCGCTCCTGGGGGGACTTCCAAAGGGACCCAGTACTTC.